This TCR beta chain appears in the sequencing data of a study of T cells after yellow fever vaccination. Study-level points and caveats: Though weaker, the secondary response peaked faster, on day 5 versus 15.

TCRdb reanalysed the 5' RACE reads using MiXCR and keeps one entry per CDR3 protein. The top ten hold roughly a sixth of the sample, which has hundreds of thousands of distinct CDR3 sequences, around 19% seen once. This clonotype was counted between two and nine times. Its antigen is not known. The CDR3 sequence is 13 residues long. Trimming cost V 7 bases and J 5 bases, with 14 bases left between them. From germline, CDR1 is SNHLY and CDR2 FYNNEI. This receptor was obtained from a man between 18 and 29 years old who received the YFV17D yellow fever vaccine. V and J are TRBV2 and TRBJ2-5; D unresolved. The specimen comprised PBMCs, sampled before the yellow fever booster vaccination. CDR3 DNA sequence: TGTGCCAGCAATAATGCCCCGAGGGAGACCCAGTACTTC. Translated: CASNNAPRETQYF.